These T cell receptor beta chains were read from a single sample in a study of siplizumab effects on memory and regulatory T cells. Here immunoSEQ multiplex PCR was the method, and the copy in TCRdb shows in-frame clones only, minus some. The sample lists 80,000 to 130,000 clones, less than 95% occurring once. The specimen sequenced was Tregs sorted from blood. The receptors stem from a human donor in good health. Both conserved end residues are part of each CDR3. The D gene is left open where the match is weak. Size values are once, few and many counts, or a class for expanded clones, and some rows have none.

TRBJ1-2 . . TRBV10-3 TGTGCCATCAGTGAAAAGGGATTCTATGGCTACACCTTC CAISEKGFYGYTF
TRBJ2-5 . TRBD2 TRBV25-1 TGTGCCAGCAGTGAAATGAGGGAACTAGCGGGAAAAGAGACCCAGTACTTC CASSEMRELAGKETQYF
TRBJ2-3 . TRBD2 TRBV29-1 TGCAGCGTTGTAGGTCCTCTAGCGGGGGGCACAGATACGCAGTATTTT CSVVGPLAGGTDTQYF
TRBJ2-3 once . TRBV7-2 TGTGCCAGCAGCCGGTTTCGGGGTACGCAGTATTTT CASSRFRGTQYF
TRBJ2-1 . . TRBV28 TGTGCCAGCAGTTTACCGGGCCCGTCCTACAATGAGCAGTTCTTC CASSLPGPSYNEQFF
TRBJ2-3 . TRBD2 TRBV29-1 TGCAGCGTTGAAACTAGCGCCAGGGCGGGGACGCAGTATTTT CSVETSARAGTQYF
TRBJ2-2 . TRBD2 TRBV5-1 TGCGCCAGCAGCTTGGGACTAGCGGGAGGGCCCACCGGGGAGCTGTTTTTT CASSLGLAGGPTGELFF
TRBJ2-1 . . TRBV27 TGTGCCAGCAGTTTTATCACGGGGGTATTTGGCAATGAGCAGTTCTTC CASSFITGVFGNEQFF
TRBJ2-6 . . TRBV19 TGTGCCAGTAGTATGTGGGTCGGTTCCCTTAGCTCTGGGGCCAACGTCCTGACTTTC CASSMWVGSLSSGANVLTF
TRBJ2-1 . TRBD1 TRBV27 TGTGCCAGCTATACAGGGGGTTCTTTCTACAATGAGCAGTTCTTC CASYTGGSFYNEQFF
TRBJ2-3 once . TRBV4-2 TGTGCCAGCAGCCAACTAATCGGGGAGGGCACAGATACGCAGTATTTT CASSQLIGEGTDTQYF
TRBJ2-1 . . TRBV29-1 TGCAGCAAGACACAAAACAATGAGCAGTTCTTC CSKTQNNEQFF
TRBJ2-3 . TRBD1 TRBV19 TGTGCCAGCCAGTTAAGGGGGACAGTCACAGATACGCAGTATTTT CASQLRGTVTDTQYF
TRBJ2-7 . TRBD2 TRBV9 TGTGCCAGCAGCGTTGGCGGGAGGGGCTCCTACGAGCAGTACTTC CASSVGGRGSYEQYF
TRBJ2-2 . TRBD1 TRBV30 TGTGCCTGGGGGACTGACAGGGGCCCCTTGGGCACCGGGGAGCTGTTTTTT CAWGTDRGPLGTGELFF
TRBJ2-5 once . TRBV15 TGTGCCACCAGCAGCCTACAAGAGACCCAGTACTTC CATSSLQETQYF
TRBJ2-2 . . TRBV10-3 TGTGCCATCAGTGAACGAAGATTAGGAGGCGTCGACACCGGGGAGCTGTTTTTT CAISERRLGGVDTGELFF
TRBJ1-5 . . TRBV30 TGTGCCTGGAGTGCCACCCCGGGGCCCCAGCATTTT CAWSATPGPQHF
TRBJ2-7 . . TRBV27 TGTGCCAGCAGTTTATCGAACAGAATCTCCTACGAGCAGTACTTC CASSLSNRISYEQYF
TRBJ1-3 . . TRBV19 TGTGCCAGTATGGGGGCCTTCTCTGGAAACACCATATATTTT CASMGAFSGNTIYF
TRBJ2-2 . . TRBV5-6 TGTGCCAGCAGCTTGCTACAACTGGGCGGGGAGCTGTTTTTT CASSLLQLGGELFF
TRBJ2-3 . . TRBV7-9 TGTGCCAGCAGCTTTAGTTCGGGCAGGTACACAGATACGCAGTATTTT CASSFSSGRYTDTQYF
TRBJ1-2 . TRBD1 TRBV5-4 TGTGCCAGCAGCTTAGGACAGGTTACAAATGGCTACACCTTC CASSLGQVTNGYTF
TRBJ1-1 . . TRBV28 TGTGCCAGCAGGGGCCCCGAAGCTTTCTTT CASRGPEAFF
TRBJ2-7 . . TRBV29-1 TGCAGCGTTCGAACCAACTCCTACGAGCAGTACTTC CSVRTNSYEQYF
TRBJ2-7 . . TRBV6-5 TGTGCCAGCAGTTACGCGGGGTCCTACGAGCAGTACTTC CASSYAGSYEQYF
TRBJ2-7 . TRBD1 TRBV11-2 TGTGCCAGCAGCACGAGGGACAGGCAGTACTTC CASSTRDRQYF
TRBJ1-2 . . TRBV29-1 TGCAGCATATTTCAAACCTCAGGGCGAGGGATCTATGGCTACACCTTC CSIFQTSGRGIYGYTF
TRBJ2-1 . . TRBV4-2 TGTGCCAGCAGCCAAGACAGGGACAATGAGCAGTTCTTC CASSQDRDNEQFF
TRBJ2-7 . TRBD2 TRBV13 TGTGCCAGCAGCTTATCGCCTAGCGGAAGCTACGAGCAGTACTTC CASSLSPSGSYEQYF